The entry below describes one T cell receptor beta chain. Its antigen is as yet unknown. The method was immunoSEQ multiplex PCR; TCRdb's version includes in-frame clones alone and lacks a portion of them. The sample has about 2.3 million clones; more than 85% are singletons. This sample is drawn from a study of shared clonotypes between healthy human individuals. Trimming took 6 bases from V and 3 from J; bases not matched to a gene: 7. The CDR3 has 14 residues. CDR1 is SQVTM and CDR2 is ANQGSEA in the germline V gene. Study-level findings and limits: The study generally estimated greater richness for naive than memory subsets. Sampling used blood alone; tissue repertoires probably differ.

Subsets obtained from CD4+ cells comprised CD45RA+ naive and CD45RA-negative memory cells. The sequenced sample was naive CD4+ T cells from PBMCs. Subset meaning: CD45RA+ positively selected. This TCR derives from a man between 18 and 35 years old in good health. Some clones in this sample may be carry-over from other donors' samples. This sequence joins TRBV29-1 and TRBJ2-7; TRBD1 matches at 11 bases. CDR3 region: CSVQRGTGGYEQYF. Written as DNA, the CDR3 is TGCAGCGTCCAACGAGGGACAGGGGGCTACGAGCAGTACTTC.